This TCR beta chain was obtained from a study of vaccination effects on CD4 cells after COVID-19. ViraFEST assay sequencing came after antigen-specific CD4+ T cells were expanded with viral peptide pools. At the end of roughly ten days of culture, CD4+ T cells were isolated. The person had PCR-confirmed SARS-CoV-2 infection between March and December 2020. The cohort was immunized with two doses of either the BNT162b2 or mRNA-1273 vaccine. As for this clone: Its antigen is undetermined.

Germline CDR1 and CDR2: ENHRY and SYGVKD. The germline V and J ends were trimmed by 4 bases and 0 bases, with 1 base remaining between them. The CDR3 has 11 residues. Profiled with immunoSEQ multiplex PCR; TCRdb holds only in-frame clones, not every one. Of about 17,000 clones in the sample, 65% to 75% were seen once. Source: CD4+ T cells from PBMCs cultured with SARS-CoV-2 spike peptides, taken after COVID-19 vaccination. The receptor was derived from a human donor who had a prior SARS-CoV-2 infection. The V call is TRBV10-3, the J call TRBJ2-7; D is unclear. The CDR3 DNA reads TGTGCCATCAGTGTCTCCTACGAGCAGTACTTC. This sequence encodes CAISVSYEQYF.